The rows below give T cell receptor beta chains drawn from one sample of a study of vaccination effects on CD4 cells after COVID-19. These receptors' antigens are unknown. Here immunoSEQ multiplex PCR was the method, and the copy in TCRdb shows in-frame clones only, minus some. The top ten clones hold around 5.3% of a sample with 23,000 or so clones, roughly 80% of them seen once. The sample in question was CD4+ T cells from PBMCs cultured with SARS-CoV-2 spike peptides, obtained after COVID-19 vaccination. All receptors come from a human donor who received a COVID-19 vaccine. Some clones in this sample may be carry-over from other donors' samples. The conserved cysteine and the conserved F or W are not part of the CDR3 here. The order of the fields is clone size, J gene, V gene, CDR3 protein. For some rows the clone size is stated as once, few or many, or as a class when expanded; others skip it.

>NA|TRBJ1-2|TRBV3-1/TRBV3-2
ASSHSPGTGGGYT
>few|TRBJ2-2|TRBV7-9
ASSPLDTGELF
>NA|TRBJ2-3|TRBV7-9
ASSVRAADTQY
>few|TRBJ2-1|TRBV18
ASSTMRTGGYNEQF
>NA|TRBJ1-3|TRBV5-1
ASSPGGSGNTIY
>NA|TRBJ2-5|TRBV18
ASSPPDRTGETQY
>NA|TRBJ1-1|TRBV9
ASSPGGAAAEAF
>NA|TRBJ1-1|TRBV5-1
ASTGTVGDTEAF
>NA|TRBJ2-2|TRBV24-1
ATSDSSGTRNTGELF
>once|TRBJ2-1|TRBV9
ASSVEVWLPYNEQF
>NA|TRBJ2-1|TRBV7-2
ASSLAAGDNEQF
>NA|TRBJ1-1|TRBV5-1
ASSRQQGVGTEAF
>NA|TRBJ1-4|TRBV27
ASRGRDRGPRKLF
>NA|TRBJ1-2|TRBV6-5
ASTRGPNYGYT
>NA|TRBJ1-4|TRBV10-3
AIRGQGQGEKLF
>NA|TRBJ2-4|TRBV10-3
AISDGTGGGNIQY
>NA|TRBJ1-2|TRBV7-9
ASSSSGTANYGYT
>few|TRBJ1-6|TRBV3-1/TRBV3-2
ASSLGASGNSPLH
>NA|TRBJ2-6|TRBV7-6
ASSSGANVLT
>once|TRBJ2-1|TRBV5-1
ATKTGGNSYNEQF
>NA|TRBJ2-5|TRBV24-1
ATRAGWGETQY
>medium-sized|TRBJ2-5|TRBV24-1
ATSETSGGASETQY
>NA|TRBJ1-6|TRBV5-6
ASSSVFRGSYNSPLH
>NA|TRBJ1-6|TRBV4-3
ASSPGTEYSPLH
>NA|TRBJ2-2|TRBV7-2
ASSPDNTGELF
>NA|TRBJ2-5|TRBV24-1
ATSTSRGNGETQY
>few|TRBJ2-2|TRBV9
ASSAVGTGASGELF
>NA|TRBJ1-2|TRBV19
ASSIERGQGSPLNYGYT
>NA|TRBJ1-3|TRBV5-1
ASSFYPSTSGNTIY
>NA|TRBJ2-3|TRBV6-5
ASRVTGGGTDTQY
>medium-sized|TRBJ1-3|TRBV6-7
ASSYGYTGRAGNTIY